This entry lists 13 T cell receptor beta chains sequenced from one sample in a study of OX40 agonist ivuxolimab in advanced cancers. The method was immunoSEQ multiplex PCR; TCRdb's version includes in-frame clones alone and lacks a portion of them. Of approximately 77,000 clones in the sample, just under 85% were seen once. Sequences were derived from CD4+ or CD8+ T cells sorted from blood, sampled in a trial of the OX40 agonist ivuxolimab. Every receptor here comes from an adult with an advanced solid tumor such as melanoma, head and neck, liver or kidney cancer.

The rearrangement uses TRBV5-6 and TRBJ2-2; 8 positions agree with TRBD2. CDR1 is SGHDT, CDR2 YYEEEE, per germline. The CDR3 totals 16 residues. V trimming: 0 bases; J trimming: 0 bases; junction bases outside the gene matches: 1. DNA for the CDR3: TGTGCCAGCAGCTTGGTTAGCGGGACGAACACCGGGGAGCTGTTTTTT. Translated, it gives CASSLVSGTNTGELFF.

This clone was picked up one time. J is TRBJ2-5 and V is TRBV7-2; tentative D call: TRBD1 (5 bases). CDR1 is SGHTA, CDR2 FQGNSA, per germline. The CDR3 has 13 residues. V shed 5 bases and J shed 4 bases, with 11 bases lying between them. The CDR3 here is CASSVQVRETQYF. The CDR3 coding sequence is TGTGCCAGCAGCGTACAGGTCCGAGAGACCCAGTACTTC.

The chain combines TRBV15 with TRBJ2-5, with D perhaps given as TRBD1 or TRBD2 (5 bases each). The J call may be in error: the DNA end matches TRBJ2-7 better. This CDR3 spans 15 amino acids. Germline CDR1 and CDR2: LNHNV and YYDKDF (reference sequence). As DNA, the CDR3 is TGTGCCACCAGCAGAGGCGGCAGGGACCTTTACGAGCAGTACTTC. It is translated as CATSRGGRDLYEQYF.

The V gene is TRBV5-4, the J gene TRBJ1-2, with 8 bases lining up with TRBD1. Germline V gene lookup returns CDR1 SGHNT and CDR2 YYREEE (reference sequence). With 4 bases clipped from V and 4 bases from J, the junction kept 12 bases outside the gene matches. The CDR3 has 16 residues. The CDR3 reads CASSLGQGNSGYGYTF. As DNA, the CDR3 is TGTGCCAGCAGCCTCGGACAGGGAAATTCGGGCTATGGCTACACCTTC.

The rearrangement joins TRBV27 to TRBJ1-6; D is undetermined. This CDR3 is built from 21 residues. V lost 0 bases and J 7 bases, leaving 28 bases between the germline ends. CDR1 is MNHEY, CDR2 SMNVEV, per germline (reference sequence). CDR3 nucleotides: TGTGCCAGCAGTTTATCGCTCAGAGTCAGACCCCGGGGAGCGAGCAATTCACCCCTCCACTTT. The encoded protein is CASSLSLRVRPRGASNSPLHF.

In nucleotides, the CDR3 is TGTGCCAGCAGCTTAGCGCAACTTAATAATTCACCCCTCCACTTT. It yields the protein CASSLAQLNNSPLHF. The chain recombines TRBV7-9 with TRBJ1-6; no clear D. Deletions cut 0 bases from V and 5 bases from J, with 8 bases between. This CDR3 contains 15 residues. Germline V CDR1 and CDR2: SEHNR, FQNEAQ (reference sequence).

The V call is TRBV6-1, the J call TRBJ2-1; a weak D match, TRBD2 (6 bases). Trimming stripped 6 bases from V and 4 bases from J, with 13 bases between. Germline CDR1 reads MNHNS; CDR2 reads SASEGT. The CDR3 length is 14 residues. CDR3 loop: CASSPGRGYNEQFF. DNA for the CDR3: TGTGCCAGCAGCCCGGGACGGGGGTACAATGAGCAGTTCTTC.

The chain has TRBV5-1 and TRBJ2-1, with D perhaps TRBD2 (6 bases). V lost 0 bases and J lost 7, with 23 bases in between. Per the germline V gene, CDR1 is SGHRS and CDR2 is YFSETQ. There are 18 residues in the CDR3. The CDR3 DNA reads as TGCGCCAGCAGCTTGGGTCTCGAAGGAGCGGGCAGTAGGAATGAGCAGTTCTTC. Protein: CASSLGLEGAGSRNEQFF. The whole variable domain, filled in from reference TRBV5-1 and TRBJ2-1, reads KAGVTQTPRYLIKTRGQQVTLSCSPISGHRSVSWYQQTPGQGLQFLFEYFSETQRNKGNFPGRFSGRQFSNSRSEMNVSTLELGDSALYLCASSLGLEGAGSRNEQFFGPGTRLTVL.

The chain combines TRBV2 with TRBJ2-5, with unresolved D. This CDR3 region has 14 residues. Trimming took 7 bases from V and 2 from J, leaving 14 bases between them. Germline assignment: CDR1 SNHLY and CDR2 FYNNEI. In DNA form, the CDR3 reads TGTGCCAGCATGGAGACTTTACCGCAAGAGACCCAGTACTTC. The encoded protein is CASMETLPQETQYF.

The rearrangement joins TRBV29-1 to TRBJ2-2, with 7 bases fitting TRBD2. Germline V gene data show CDR1 as SQVTM and CDR2 as ANQGSEA. V lost 5 bases to trimming and J lost 5 bases; unmatched junction nucleotides: 8. The CDR3 has 14 residues. CDR3 nucleotides: TGCAGCGTTCCTGGCCTAGCGGTGACCGGGGAGCTGTTTTTT. Translating gives CSVPGLAVTGELFF.

This sequence joins TRBV2 and TRBJ2-3; 15 bases agree with TRBD2. V was pared by 6 bases and J by 6 bases, with 10 bases of the junction left unmatched. Germline V CDR1 and CDR2: SNHLY, FYNNEI. The CDR3 spans 17 residues. The CDR3 coding sequence is TGTGCCAGCAGCCACGGGTGGACTAGCGGGGGGGTCGATACGCAGTATTTT. Amino acid sequence: CASSHGWTSGGVDTQYF.

The table lists this clone with a count of one. The V call is TRBV29-1, the J call TRBJ2-2, with 9 bases fitting TRBD1. CDR3 length equals 13 residues. Germline values: CDR1 SQVTM, CDR2 ANQGSEA. Trimming took 6 bases from V and 6 from J; bases not matched to a gene: 5. The CDR3 loop is CSVRDRAAGELFF. CDR3 sequence (DNA): TGCAGCGTGCGGGACAGGGCAGCCGGGGAGCTGTTTTTT.

To note about this clone: The sample has other DNA sequences that encode this CDR3 too. This sequence joins TRBV7-2 and TRBJ1-6; no reliable D call. V lost 0 bases to trimming and J lost 7 bases, with 10 bases between them. The CDR3 runs to 15 residues. Looked up from germline, CDR1 is SGHTA and CDR2 is FQGNSA. CDR3 sequence reads: CASSLAGPPNSPLHF. The CDR3 coding sequence is TGTGCCAGCAGCTTAGCAGGGCCTCCAAATTCACCCCTCCACTTT.